The next 27 T cell receptor beta chains were all read from a single sample in a study of blood T cell repertoires in COVID-19. Sequenced by immunoSEQ multiplex PCR; TCRdb stores in-frame clones only, minus some. The sample includes about 150,000 clones, roughly 80% of them seen just once. Sequenced: peripheral blood. The origin of the receptors is a woman of 80 years or more with acute or convalescent COVID-19.

On this clone: Additional DNA sequences in this sample encode the identical CDR3. The chain combines TRBV2 with TRBJ1-4; D is perhaps TRBD1 (6 bases). The CDR3 is 13 amino acids. Trimming shortened V by 6 bases and J by 4 bases, and 9 bases separated the two germline ends. The germline V gene encodes CDR1 SNHLY and CDR2 FYNNEI. The CDR3 here is CASRTGRNEKLFF. The CDR3 DNA reads TGTGCCAGCAGGACAGGCCGTAATGAAAAACTGTTTTTT.

The chain carries TRBV18 and TRBJ2-7; 11 bases are shared with TRBD2. The CDR3 extends over 20 amino acids. Per germline, CDR1 KGHSH and CDR2 LQKENI. With V trimmed by 5 bases and J by 3 bases, 21 bases remained unmatched. The DNA for the CDR3 is TGTGCCAGCTCAGTTCAGTCCCCGATACTAGCGGGGGACCCTGACTACGAGCAGTACTTC. Its protein product is CASSVQSPILAGDPDYEQYF.

The chain employs TRBV9 and TRBJ1-1, with 8 bases aligning to TRBD1. The CDR3 has 14 amino acids. Germline V CDR1 and CDR2: SGDLS, YYNGEE. After removal of 0 bases from V and 6 bases from J, the junction contained 4 bases not matched to a gene. The CDR3 coding sequence is TGTGCCAGCAGCGTAGATACAGGGGGTTCTGAAGCTTTCTTT. It yields the protein CASSVDTGGSEAFF.

The genes are TRBV6-6 and TRBJ1-2; TRBD1 agrees at 8 bases. The germline CDR1 and CDR2 sequences are MNHNY and SVGAGI (reference sequence). CDR3 length equals 15 residues. V was clipped by 2 bases and J by 7 bases; unmatched bases: 9. The CDR3 sequence is CASSYPGQVAGGYTF. The CDR3 region has the DNA TGTGCCAGCAGTTACCCGGGACAGGTAGCAGGTGGCTACACCTTC.

The chain links TRBV6-5 to TRBJ2-1; 14 bases map to TRBD2. This CDR3 is 16 amino acids long. Trimming cost V 4 bases and J 4 bases; bases outside gene matches: 3. Germline CDR1 and CDR2: MNHEY and SVGAGI. The CDR3 DNA is TGTGCCAGCAGTTCGACTAGCGGGGGGGCATACAATGAGCAGTTCTTC. Translation gives CASSSTSGGAYNEQFF.

This chain joins TRBV7-9 and TRBJ1-4; D might be TRBD1 (5 bases). Germline assignment: CDR1 SEHNR and CDR2 FQNEAQ (reference sequence). V dropped 6 bases and J dropped 8 bases, with 19 bases sitting between them. The CDR3 is made up of 15 amino acids. CDR3 protein: CASRSLQGLREKLFF. CDR3 sequence (DNA): TGTGCCAGCAGGTCACTTCAGGGTTTACGAGAAAAACTGTTTTTT.

V is TRBV6-5 and J is TRBJ1-2, with 7 bases matching TRBD1. The CDR3 totals 13 residues. The V gene's germline CDR1 is MNHEY and CDR2 SVGAGI. V lost 4 bases to trimming and J lost 2 bases; unmatched junction nucleotides: 1. The CDR3 sequence is CASSWDSNYGYTF. The CDR3 coding sequence is TGTGCCAGCAGTTGGGACAGCAACTATGGCTACACCTTC.

The rearrangement joins TRBV3-1 (or the pseudogene TRBV3-2) to TRBJ1-4; D remains unclear. The germline V gene encodes CDR1 LGHDT and CDR2 YNNKEL (reference sequence). CDR3 size: 15 residues. Trimming took 1 base from V and 3 from J, leaving 9 bases between them. In DNA, the CDR3 is TGTGCCAGCAGCCAAGGCAGTCACCCTAATGAAAAACTGTTTTTT. Encoded protein: CASSQGSHPNEKLFF.

This chain connects TRBV14 to TRBJ2-5; 10 bases match TRBD2. Germline V lookup: CDR1 SGHDN, CDR2 FVKESK. V shed 2 bases, J shed 9 bases, and the junction held 12 bases outside the gene matches. This CDR3 has 16 residues. The CDR3 here is CASSQYYALAGEAQYF. In nucleotides, the CDR3 is TGTGCCAGCAGCCAATATTACGCCCTAGCGGGGGAGGCCCAGTACTTC.

The chain carries TRBV3-1 (or the pseudogene TRBV3-2) and TRBJ2-2; D perhaps matches TRBD2 (5 bases). CDR3 length: 15 amino acids. The germline V gene encodes CDR1 LGHDT and CDR2 YNNKEL (reference sequence). Trimming took off 4 bases at V and 6 bases at J, with 15 bases between the two ends. CDR3 in DNA: TGTGCCAGCAGCCCTGAACTAGAGGGTCCCGGGGAGCTGTTTTTT. This encodes CASSPELEGPGELFF.

This chain joins TRBV11-2 and TRBJ1-2; 7 nucleotides line up with TRBD1. The CDR3 loop spans 13 amino acids. Per germline, CDR1 SGHAT and CDR2 FQNNGV. V was pared by 1 base and J by 5 bases, with 1 base of the junction left unmatched. This CDR3 reads CASSLAQGYGYTF. The DNA for the CDR3 is TGTGCCAGCAGCTTAGCACAGGGGTATGGCTACACCTTC.

The rearrangement links TRBV4-1 to TRBJ2-1; 11 bases match TRBD2. Germline assignment: CDR1 MGHRA and CDR2 YSYEKL. The trim removed 4 bases at V and 10 bases at J, leaving 9 bases unmatched. The CDR3 is 15 amino acids. The CDR3 loop reads CASSPNSGGAREQFF. The CDR3 bases are TGCGCCAGCAGCCCAAATAGCGGGGGGGCACGGGAGCAGTTCTTC.

Regarding this clone: The identical CDR3 is also encoded by other nucleotide sequences in the sample. The rearrangement links TRBV3-1 (or the pseudogene TRBV3-2) to TRBJ1-2, with 11 bases aligning to TRBD1. CDR1 is LGHDT, CDR2 YNNKEL, per germline (reference sequence). The ends lost 0 bases at V and 6 bases at J; junction bases unmatched: 3. The CDR3 is 15 amino acids. The DNA for the CDR3 is TGTGCCAGCAGCCAAGAGGGACAGGGGGGGAATGGCTACACCTTC. Amino acids: CASSQEGQGGNGYTF.

The J gene is TRBJ1-6, the V gene TRBV3-1 (or the pseudogene TRBV3-2); TRBD1 aligns across 8 bases. V lost 1 base and J lost 2; bases outside the gene matches: 4. The CDR3 runs to 17 residues. Germline V gene data show CDR1 as LGHDT and CDR2 as YNNKEL (reference sequence). CDR3 DNA: TGTGCCAGCAGCCAAGGACAGGGGATTACCTATAATTCACCCCTCCACTTT. This translates into CASSQGQGITYNSPLHF.

The chain's CDR3 is CASSLGQRNIQYF. CDR3 nucleotides: TGTGCCAGCAGCCTGGGACAGAGAAACATTCAGTACTTC. The chain links TRBV11-2 to TRBJ2-4, with 7 bases identical to TRBD1. CDR3 length: 13 residues. The germline CDR1 and CDR2 sequences are SGHAT and FQNNGV. With 5 bases clipped from V and 6 bases from J, the junction kept 4 bases outside the gene matches.

This chain uses TRBV3-1 (or the pseudogene TRBV3-2) with TRBJ1-2, with D possibly TRBD1 on 6 matching bases. The CDR3 runs 16 residues. Trimming cost V 4 bases and J 4 bases, with 19 bases left between them. Germline V CDR1 and CDR2: LGHDT, YNNKEL (reference sequence). The CDR3 DNA follows: TGTGCCAGCAGCCCATCGACAGGCCGGTGGGTCTATGGCTACACCTTC. Translation gives CASSPSTGRWVYGYTF.

A few counts support this clone. The chain uses TRBV29-1 and TRBJ2-6; D may be TRBD2 (6 bases). Trimming took off 4 bases at V and 0 bases at J, with 7 bases between the two ends. CDR1 and CDR2 from the germline V gene are SQVTM and ANQGSEA. The CDR3 is 14 residues long. The CDR3 loop reads CSVVGSSGANVLTF. CDR3 DNA sequence: TGCAGCGTTGTCGGGAGCTCTGGGGCCAACGTCCTGACTTTC.

V gene TRBV7-3 combines with J gene TRBJ2-3, with 11 positions matching TRBD2. The germline gives CDR1 SGHTA, CDR2 FQGTGA. With 5 bases clipped from V and 5 bases from J, the junction kept 6 bases outside the gene matches. The CDR3 spans 15 residues. The CDR3 DNA is TGTGCCAGCAGCACACTAGCGGGGGAACTAGATACGCAGTATTTT. As protein: CASSTLAGELDTQYF. Drawing the rest from reference TRBV7-3 and TRBJ2-3, the complete variable domain is GAGVSQTPSNKVTEKGKYVELRCDPISGHTALYWYRQSLGQGPEFLIYFQGTGAADDSGLPNDRFFAVRPEGSVSTLKIQRTERGDSAVYLCASSTLAGELDTQYFGPGTRLTVL.

The chain has TRBV11-3 and TRBJ1-1; possibly TRBD1 for D (5 bases). The length of the CDR3 is 14 residues. Germline-derived CDR1 and CDR2 are SGHNT and YENEEA. Deletions cut 0 bases from V and 1 base from J, with 6 bases between. The CDR3 loop reads CASSLDGQNTEAFF. As DNA, the CDR3 is TGTGCCAGCAGCTTAGACGGACAGAACACTGAAGCTTTCTTT.

CDR3 nucleotides: TGTGCCAGCAGCCCCAGAAACACTGAAGCTTTCTTT. It is translated as CASSPRNTEAFF. This chain links TRBV6-5 with TRBJ1-1; no reliable D call. CDR3 length: 12 residues. Germline CDR1 and CDR2: MNHEY and SVGAGI. The V and J ends lost 6 bases and 2 bases respectively, with 7 bases between them.

The J gene is TRBJ2-5, the V gene TRBV24-1, with TRBD2 matching 13 bases. Germline V gene sequence: CDR1 KGHDR, CDR2 SFDVKD. The CDR3 covers 17 residues. V lost 4 bases, J lost 4 bases, and 8 bases stayed unmatched. The CDR3 DNA reads TGTGCCACCAGTGAAGGACTAGCGGGGGCCCAGTCAGAGACCCAGTACTTC. Its translation is CATSEGLAGAQSETQYF.

V gene TRBV6-1 combines with J gene TRBJ2-3; the match to TRBD2 covers 7 bases. CDR1 is MNHNS and CDR2 is SASEGT in the germline V gene. CDR3 length: 15 residues. The ends lost 2 bases at V and 1 base at J; junction bases unmatched: 3. The CDR3 loop is CASSERGVGTDTQYF. Written as DNA, the CDR3 is TGTGCCAGCAGTGAACGGGGGGTCGGCACAGATACGCAGTATTTT.

This clone was counted a few times. The genes are TRBV19 and TRBJ1-5; D remains ambiguous. Germline V CDR1 and CDR2: LNHDA, SQIVND (reference sequence). This CDR3 region has 13 residues. Trimming took off 4 bases at V and 2 bases at J, with 6 bases between the two ends. The CDR3 region is CASSTSRNQPQHF. Here the CDR3 DNA reads TGTGCCAGTAGTACTTCTCGCAATCAGCCCCAGCATTTT. The entire variable domain, with the rest obtained from reference TRBV19 and TRBJ1-5, is as follows: DGGITQSPKYLFRKEGQNVTLSCEQNLNHDAMYWYRQDPGQGLRLIYYSQIVNDFQKGDIAEGYSVSREKKESFPLTVTSAQKNPTAFYLCASSTSRNQPQHFGDGTRLSIL.

In nucleotides, the CDR3 is TGTGCCAGCAGCGTAGAGGGACAGGGTCCGAATACGCAGTATTTT. Protein product: CASSVEGQGPNTQYF. The gene calls are TRBV9 and TRBJ2-3; 9 positions match TRBD1. CDR1 SGDLS and CDR2 YYNGEE come from the germline V gene. The length of the CDR3 is 15 residues. Trimming removed 0 bases from V and 7 bases from J; junction bases left unmatched: 6. Full variable domain (rest looked up from reference TRBV9 and TRBJ2-3): DSGVTQTPKHLITATGQRVTLRCSPRSGDLSVYWYQQSLDQGLQFLIQYYNGEERAKGNILERFSAQQFPDLHSELNLSSLELGDSALYFCASSVEGQGPNTQYFGPGTRLTVL.

The genes are TRBV7-9 and TRBJ1-5, with 7 bases lining up with TRBD1. This CDR3 has 15 amino acids. The V segment lost 5 bases and the J segment 4 bases; nucleotides outside the gene matches: 8. Germline V gives CDR1 SEHNR, CDR2 FQNEAQ (reference sequence). The DNA for the CDR3 is TGTGCCAGCAGCCCGGACAGGAGGGGTAATCAGCCCCAGCATTTT. Translating gives CASSPDRRGNQPQHF.

The CDR3 loop is CASSESSSNQPQHF. In DNA form, the CDR3 reads TGTGCCAGCAGCGAATCCAGTAGCAATCAGCCCCAGCATTTT. The chain uses TRBV13 and TRBJ1-5; D not resolved. V shed 5 bases and J shed 0 bases, with 8 bases lying between them. This CDR3 has 14 residues. Germline V gene lookup returns CDR1 PRHDT and CDR2 FYEKMQ (reference sequence). Supplemented by reference TRBV13 and TRBJ1-5, the full variable domain reads AAGVIQSPRHLIKEKRETATLKCYPIPRHDTVYWYQQGPGQDPQFLISFYEKMQSDKGSIPDRFSAQQFSDYHSELNMSSLELGDSALYFCASSESSSNQPQHFGDGTRLSIL.

This clone was recorded a few times. The chain uses TRBV6-6 and TRBJ2-4; 9 bases are a match to TRBD1. Trimming cost V 6 bases and J 9 bases; bases outside gene matches: 9. This CDR3 contains 14 residues. Germline V gene sequence: CDR1 MNHNY, CDR2 SVGAGI (reference sequence). CDR3 in DNA: TGTGCCAGCAGACCCCCGGGACAGGGAGCCATTCAGTACTTC. It specifies CASRPPGQGAIQYF.